This T cell receptor (beta chain) was observed in a study of cytomegalovirus exposure and HLA in healthy donors. General study findings and limits: A later analysis found TCR association rates differed by HLA locus, highest for DRB1 and lowest for HLA-C. Most TCR sequences were rare, but some public TCRs occurred in many donors. In a later analysis, common viral pathogens appeared linked to several of the most significant clusters.

The PCR contained 60 Vbeta and 13 Jbeta primers. TCRdb's table, derived via immunoSEQ multiplex PCR, lists solely in-frame clones and lacks some. The repertoire holds around 140,000 clones, with approximately 78% as singletons. As for this clone: Its matching antigen is unknown.

The sequenced sample was PBMCs. The sequence derives from a man aged 18 to 35 in good health and CMV-seropositive.

CDR3 region: CASSPTSGFSYNEQFF. CDR3 nucleotides: TGTGCCAGTAGTCCGACTAGCGGGTTCTCCTACAATGAGCAGTTCTTC. V usage is TRBV19 and J usage is TRBJ2-1, with 10 positions matching TRBD2. V dropped 5 bases and J dropped 0; count of bases not matched to a gene: 4. Germline V gene data show CDR1 as LNHDA and CDR2 as SQIVND (reference sequence). This CDR3 has 16 amino acids.